Included here is one T cell receptor beta chain sequence, with context. What it binds is unknown. The data belong to a study of cytomegalovirus exposure and HLA in healthy donors. General observations from the study: Earlier findings revealed that most TCR beta V segments proved productive either about 87% or about 30% of the time. Specificity for CMV antigens was confirmed in vitro for a few of the CMV-associated chains.

This PCR relied on a set of 60 Vbeta primers and 13 Jbeta primers. Generated by immunoSEQ multiplex PCR, the TCRdb table keeps only in-frame clones and is missing some. The sample carries 200,000 to 250,000 clones, approximately 88% recorded once. With V trimmed by 2 bases and J by 4 bases, 1 base remained unmatched. Germline V gene lookup returns CDR1 MNHEY and CDR2 SVGAGI. The CDR3 consists of 14 residues. Material for sequencing was PBMCs. The chain is built from TRBV6-5 and TRBJ1-2, with TRBD1 matching 10 bases. This clonotype was obtained from a boy aged 2 to 9 in good health and CMV-seronegative. This CDR3 is CASSYDRGPYGYTF. CDR3 bases: TGTGCCAGCAGTTACGACAGGGGGCCCTATGGCTACACCTTC.